Listed below are T cell receptor beta chains from one sample, sequenced in a study of T-cell reconstitution after alpha-beta-depleted transplantation in children. TCRdb independently ran MiXCR on the PCR reads; one entry per CDR3 protein. The sample has more than 200,000 distinct CDR3 sequences; 25% are singletons. The sample consisted of PBMCs, taken before TCRalphabeta/CD19-depleted stem cell transplant. The origin of the receptors is a girl between 2 and 10 years old with Fanconi anemia, due to receive a stem cell transplant. The conserved cysteine and the conserved F or W are not part of the CDR3 here.

J	V	CDR3
TRBJ2-7	TRBV29-1	SVETSGSWWTTYEQY
TRBJ2-3	TRBV7-2	ASSLFYVDTQY
TRBJ1-1	TRBV29-1	SVEEWTGGTEAF
TRBJ2-1	TRBV20-1	SPLWDEQF
TRBJ2-1	TRBV18	ASSPRRSYNEQF
TRBJ2-1	TRBV23-1	ASSQDASSSYNEQF
TRBJ2-1	TRBV3-1	ASSPGTSPLYEQF
TRBJ2-1	TRBV6-1	ASSTGLAGNNEQF
TRBJ1-6	TRBV20-1	SARDILANSPLH
TRBJ2-5	TRBV7-2	ASSSRLGDQETQY
TRBJ2-5	TRBV7-8	ASSKQGRGQETQY
TRBJ2-1	TRBV11-1	ASSLGTSEQF
TRBJ2-5	TRBV20-1	SARVGGAETQY
TRBJ1-1	TRBV5-1	ASSLDGGGREAF
TRBJ2-2	TRBV4-2	ASSQKRSSGSQRNTGELF
TRBJ2-5	TRBV28	ASSNWDRQETQY
TRBJ2-5	TRBV29-1	SVVYGVETQY
TRBJ2-1	TRBV12-3/TRBV12-4	ASSLETAGLVLNEQF
TRBJ1-1	TRBV20-1	SARTGTIGPNTEAF
TRBJ2-7	TRBV29-1	SVILVRDRADEQY
TRBJ1-3	TRBV20-1	SAVGAGGNTIY
TRBJ2-3	TRBV18	ASFPPGLAGRTDTQY
TRBJ2-3	TRBV20-1	SARDLWISTDTQY
TRBJ2-3	TRBV5-5	ASSLRLAGGTDTQY
TRBJ2-7	TRBV20-1	SARDLGRLADYYEQY
TRBJ2-4	TRBV27	ASSLRRNTKQNIQY
TRBJ2-7	TRBV5-1	ASSLAWSGYEQY
TRBJ1-2	TRBV2	ARTGDSHNYGYT
TRBJ2-7	TRBV12-3/TRBV12-4	ASSRIGIIKYEQY
TRBJ2-1	TRBV5-1	ASVGQGTNNEQF
TRBJ2-3	TRBV12-5	ASGFSPDTQY
TRBJ1-2	TRBV6-6	ASSPRTAGGYT
TRBJ2-7	TRBV27	ASSFTTSSYEQY
TRBJ2-2	TRBV11-1	ASSSPRGDPNYTGELF
TRBJ2-6	TRBV28	ASSLVGGRGSSGANVLT
TRBJ2-7	TRBV29-1	SVGTIYEQY
TRBJ2-5	TRBV9	ASSPGRGAGETQY
TRBJ1-1	TRBV6-1	ASMAIPGGEAL
TRBJ1-1	TRBV25-1	ASSPGGGWGLNTEAF
TRBJ2-7	TRBV10-1	ASSESTLAGDDYEQY
TRBJ2-3	TRBV5-1	SSSPSGTGVDTQY
TRBJ2-7	TRBV29-1	SAERGNEYEQY
TRBJ2-1	TRBV7-2	ASSLGRLAGLEQF
TRBJ2-5	TRBV7-2	ASSLAGTRFSYRETQY
TRBJ2-5	TRBV12-3/TRBV12-4	ASSNRETQY
TRBJ2-1	TRBV5-1	ASRGVLAYNEQF
TRBJ2-1	TRBV12-3/TRBV12-4	ASSFGQVGDEQF
TRBJ2-2	TRBV2	ASKVMASEAGELF
TRBJ2-1	TRBV29-1	SVEDPGLDRQF
TRBJ2-7	TRBV20-1	SAVATAYEQY
TRBJ2-5	TRBV29-1	SADREETQY
TRBJ2-7	TRBV7-9	ASSFPSETGTREQY
TRBJ1-5	TRBV9	ASSVGADDQPQH
TRBJ2-5	TRBV29-1	SVGSSGDGETQY
TRBJ2-1	TRBV20-1	SATPGEPSSYNEQF